This TCR beta chain appears in the sequencing data of a study of CD8 T cells in Susac syndrome. CD8+ and CD4+ blood T cells underwent TCR beta sequencing. The study used treatment-naive patients who had stable or active relapsing-remitting disease as multiple sclerosis controls. FACS enriched CD8+ TEMRA cells, while bulk CD8+ and CD4+ were negatively isolated. In germline, CDR1 is MNHNY, CDR2 SVGAGI (reference sequence). V shed 5 bases and J 4 bases; nucleotides not matched to a gene: 7. This CDR3 comprises 16 residues. Random hexamers were used to reverse transcribe roughly 0.5 to 1 ug of RNA. immunoSEQ multiplex PCR amplified TCR beta CDR3 across 54 Vbeta, 13 Jbeta. Each CDR3 protein is one row after TCRdb ran MiXCR on the immunoSEQ multiplex PCR reads. The profile shows some 400,000 distinct CDR3 sequences, approximately 89% of them singletons.

This chain links TRBV6-6 with TRBJ2-1, with 11 bases lining up with TRBD2. Sequencing was carried out using CD8+ T cells from PBMCs. The TCR sequence derives from a human donor with multiple sclerosis. The CDR3 reads CASSPSGTSGYNEQFF. The CDR3 DNA reads TGTGCCAGCAGTCCTTCCGGGACTAGCGGATACAATGAGCAGTTCTTC.